This T cell receptor (beta chain) was obtained from a study of low-dose radiotherapy and immunotherapy resistance in tumors (dated by TCRdb to between 2021 and 2023). With respect to the entire study: Patients in Cohort 1 were given 0.5 Gy per fraction every 2 weeks, and the prescribed total PTV dose was 6.5 Gy. Patients in Cohort 2 were given 1 Gy per fraction every two weeks, for a total of 13 Gy across 26 weeks. Every two weeks, patients got intravenous cyclophosphamide at 200 mg/m2, given one day ahead of each radiation and immunotherapy administration. Starting on cycle 1 day 1, patients took 300 mg of aspirin by mouth once a day for four cycles. Trial participants were not randomized into treatment groups. Patients were given nivolumab as a 240 mg flat dose every two weeks and ipilimumab at 1 mg/kg every six weeks, with both drugs delivered intravenously. Eight patients were included in the translational analysis, namely three from the first dose cohort plus the first five from the second dose cohort.

The time point label of this sample denotes: after trial treatment. The treatment or condition label, as the study defines it: LDRT plus nivolumab, ipilimumab, low-dose cyclophosphamide and aspirin (RACIN trial). The donors took part in RACIN, a single-arm, phase I, dose-escalation trial that combined nivolumab, ipilimumab, aspirin, low-dose cyclophosphamide and low-dose radiotherapy. To be eligible, a patient needed to have an advanced solid tumor that was TIL-negative. About this clonotype itself: Its antigen has not been determined. Base-call qualities are not available, and no considerably larger clone is one nucleotide away.

V is cut back by 4 bases and J by 6 bases, with 1 base in the junction unmatched. Via the germline V gene, CDR1 is SQVTM and CDR2 ANQGSEA. The CDR3, from cysteine to phenylalanine, totals 12 residues. Kept here is only the CDR3 DNA, which spans 36 bases and is read in frame from base 1. The listed sequencing device is Illumina HiSeq 2500. To make first-strand cDNA, Superscript III was used along with a set of TRAV- and TRBV-specific primers so that both the TCRalpha and TCRbeta chains were covered. TCRs were amplified with Phusion for roughly 20 PCR cycles, with a constant-region primer paired with the adapter attached to the V primers. Isolated mRNA was amplified with the MessageAmp II aRNA Amplification Kit, using an approximately 16-hour in vitro transcription at 37°C. mRNA for TCR sequencing was isolated with the Dynabeads mRNA DIRECT Purification Kit. Indexed Illumina adapters were added in a second Phusion PCR of 25 to 30 cycles, and the PCR products were purified with AMPure XP beads. In the authors' own workflow: Custom Perl scripts were used to pool TCR sequences that encoded the same protein, to remove out-of-frame sequences, and to calculate the abundance of each clonotype. The analysis excluded TCR sequences that were supported by just one read. Shannon entropy, Gini index, clonality, richness, and the frequency of TCRs shared between repertoires were included as repertoire metrics. TCRdb reprocessing: public reads trimmed at Q25 with fastp, clones called with MiXCR, in-frame beta chains kept. Records with the same CDR3 protein are collapsed into one entry carrying the most frequent genes and DNA. Clone size and V and J calls follow TCRdb, not the original study. The table for this sample lists some 57,000 distinct CDR3 sequences; about 23% of them were counted only once. Clones ranked in the top ten supply roughly 6.7% of the sample.

The chain is made from TRBV29-1 and TRBJ2-2, with 8 middle bases fitting TRBD1. This specimen was PBMCs, taken after low-dose radiotherapy plus immunotherapy. This clonotype originated in a male donor with prostate cancer. The nucleotide sequence reads as follows: TGCAGCGTTGTACAGGGGGCCGGGGAGCTGTTTTTT. Its coded protein is CSVVQGAGELFF.